This is a list of T cell receptor beta chains from one sample in a study of spatial heterogeneity in lung cancer. MiXCR, applied by TCRdb to the 5' RACE reads, yields one record per CDR3 protein. This table has tens of thousands of distinct CDR3 sequences, about 7.2% appearing once. The sample consisted of PBMCs, taken at surgery. Receptors were obtained from a female donor with early-stage non-small cell lung cancer. CDR3s include the opening cysteine and the closing phenylalanine or tryptophan. A D gene is named only where the DNA matches it firmly. Size values are once, few and many counts, or a class for expanded clones, and some rows have none.

>-|many|TRBJ2-3|TRBV11-2
CASSLILHSTDTQYF
TGTGCCAGCAGCTTAATATTGCACAGCACAGATACGCAGTATTTT
>-|many|TRBJ2-3|TRBV5-1
CASSPRLEEPWVDTQYF
TGCGCCAGCAGCCCCCGCCTGGAGGAACCGTGGGTGGATACGCAGTATTTT
>-|many|TRBJ1-2|TRBV12-3/TRBV12-4
CASSFWQQPYYGYTF
TGTGCCAGCAGTTTCTGGCAGCAACCATACTATGGCTACACCTTC
>TRBD2|many|TRBJ2-2|TRBV12-3/TRBV12-4
CASATSGRKTGELFF
TGTGCCAGCGCAACTAGCGGTCGCAAGACCGGGGAGCTGTTTTTT
>-|few|TRBJ1-2|TRBV2
CASSEALIVGGYTF
TGTGCCAGCAGTGAAGCGCTTATAGTCGGGGGCTACACCTTC
>-|many|TRBJ2-6|TRBV7-2
CASSPSAPGANVLTF
TGTGCCAGCAGCCCCTCGGCTCCCGGGGCCAACGTCCTGACTTTC
>TRBD2|many|TRBJ2-1|TRBV5-1
CASSGTSGNNEQFF
TGCGCCAGCAGCGGGACTAGCGGTAACAATGAGCAGTTCTTC
>-|many|TRBJ2-7|TRBV11-2
CASSWAPGTGVRF
-
>TRBD1|many|TRBJ2-2|TRBV3-1
CASSQVQGASGELFF
TGTGCCAGCAGCCAAGTCCAGGGGGCGTCCGGGGAGCTGTTTTTT
>TRBD1|-|TRBJ1-1|TRBV6-6
CASSYRQGALTEAFF
TGTGCCAGCAGTTACAGGCAGGGGGCATTGACTGAAGCTTTCTTT